This T cell receptor beta chain was obtained from a study of CD8 T cells in ankylosing spondylitis. As regards this clonotype: Its specificity is not known.

Trimming took off 6 bases at V and 0 bases at J, with 15 bases between the two ends. The CDR3 totals 16 residues. Broader study findings: Apparently characteristic of ankylosing spondylitis blood was a TCR beta motif (under ten highly homologous variants). Clones linked to disease were reported to show significant enrichment in matched ankylosing spondylitis synovial fluid. Earlier literature documents some of the motif variants in reactive arthritis synovial fluid and blood. Clones linked to disease, bearing a CD8+ phenotype, were relatively rare in peripheral blood.

As the method for making TCR beta libraries, quantitative 5'-RACE with molecular barcodes was used. TCRdb reanalysed the 5' RACE reads using MiXCR and keeps one entry per CDR3 protein. Here the sample spans some 800,000 distinct CDR3 sequences, 12% being singletons. V usage is TRBV12-3 or TRBV12-4 and J usage is TRBJ2-1, with a weak D call TRBD2 (6 bases). Source material: blood, either unsorted or a sorted T cell fraction (not recorded which). The sequence came from a male donor with ankylosing spondylitis. CDR3 residues: CASSQGLRGSYNEQFF. CDR3 sequence (DNA): TGTGCCAGCAGCCAGGGACTCCGCGGCTCCTACAATGAGCAGTTCTTC.